Below, 9 T cell receptor beta chains from the same sample are listed, as sequenced in a study of blood T cells in healthy people across ages (dated by TCRdb to between 2015 and 2016). The library relied on 5' RACE. Sequencing instrument: Illumina HiSeq 2500. A second PCR of roughly 7 to 11 cycles was performed with a sample-barcoded 5' primer and a J-beta primer mix. The raw public data were reprocessed by TCRdb itself: fastp quality trimming at Q25, MiXCR clonotype calling, in-frame beta chains only. Records with the same CDR3 protein are collapsed into one entry carrying the most frequent genes and DNA. The sample has 700,000 to 850,000 distinct CDR3 sequences on record, roughly 35% of them singletons. Over 10% of the sample goes to the ten largest clones. The source material was blood. Receptors were obtained from a man aged 18 to 30 in good health.

This chain links TRBV2 with TRBJ2-1, with 8 bases that match TRBD2. There are 13 residues in the CDR3. Germline CDR1 and CDR2: SNHLY and FYNNEI. Trimming at V came to 7 bases and at J to 8 bases, leaving 7 bases not matched to a gene. Here the CDR3 DNA reads TGTGCCAGCACCCTGGGACTAGGTTATGAGCAGTTCTTC. It yields the protein CASTLGLGYEQFF.

The CDR3 DNA reads as TGCGCCAGCAGCGCAAGAACGGGACTGAATTATGGCTACACCTTC. It codes for CASSARTGLNYGYTF. The gene calls are TRBV5-1 and TRBJ1-2; possible D gene TRBD1, 5 bases. Germline V gene sequence: CDR1 SGHRS, CDR2 YFSETQ. V was pared by 4 bases and J by 5 bases, with 18 bases between. CDR3 size: 15 residues.

V and J are TRBV4-3 and TRBJ2-1; 7 bases are a match to TRBD1. The DNA end is more similar to TRBJ2-7, so the J call may be wrong. From germline, CDR1 is LGHNA and CDR2 YSLEER. The CDR3 contains 16 residues. This chain's CDR3 is CASSFQPTGPYNEQYF. In DNA form, the CDR3 reads TGCGCCAGCAGCTTCCAACCGACAGGGCCCTACAATGAGCAGTACTTC.

This clonotype was seen a handful of times. The chain couples TRBV12-3 or TRBV12-4 to TRBJ2-2; possibly TRBD1 for D (8 bases). The CDR3 contains 14 residues. The ends were cut back, 6 bases at V and 6 bases at J, with 14 bases in the middle. This CDR3 is CASRQQGGAGELFF. The CDR3 bases are TGTGCCAGCAGACAACAGGGGGGGGCCGGGGAGCTGTTTTTT.

This clonotype has just one count. CDR3 protein: CASGTTGGHTEAFF. The DNA of the CDR3 is TGCGCCAGCGGCACGACAGGGGGCCACACTGAAGCTTTCTTT. The gene calls are TRBV5-1 and TRBJ1-1, with TRBD1 matching 10 bases. V shed 7 bases and J 3 bases; nucleotides not matched to a gene: 6. This CDR3 contains 14 residues. Looked up from germline, CDR1 is SGHRS and CDR2 is YFSETQ.

In this sample, this clonotype turned up many times. The gene calls are TRBV12-3 or TRBV12-4 and TRBJ2-1, with D possibly being TRBD1 (5 bases). Trimming removed 1 base from V and 7 bases from J, with 14 bases in between. The CDR3 is 15 residues long. The CDR3 DNA reads TGTGCCAGCAGTTTAGAAAGGGGTGGTTTAAATGAGCAGTTCTTC. As protein: CASSLERGGLNEQFF.

This clonotype was picked up many times. V gene TRBV20-1 combines with J gene TRBJ1-2, with D possibly TRBD1 on 5 matching bases. Between the trimmed V and J ends, which lost 6 bases and 8 bases, there was a span of 13 bases. This CDR3 is built from 11 residues. Germline V gene data show CDR1 as DFQATT and CDR2 as SNEGSKA (reference sequence). The CDR3 DNA is TGCAGTGCGCGGAGGGGATACGGCTACACCTTC. Its protein is CSARRGYGYTF.

This clonotype was seen a single time. The V call is TRBV6-2 or TRBV6-3, the J call TRBJ2-2, with D possibly TRBD1 on 5 matching bases. Trimming took off 6 bases at V and 2 bases at J, with 10 bases between the two ends. The CDR3 covers 14 residues. Germline CDR1 reads MNHEY; CDR2 reads SVGEGT. CDR3 DNA sequence: TGTGCCAGCAGCATCGGACAAAACACCGGGGAGCTGTTTTTT. As protein: CASSIGQNTGELFF.

This clonotype has a count of ten or more. V and J are TRBV7-9 and TRBJ2-5; D gene uncertain. V lost 1 base and J lost 0, with 9 bases in between. Per germline, CDR1 SEHNR and CDR2 FQNEAQ (reference sequence). The CDR3 has 15 amino acids. CDR3 loop: CASSLDPLYQETQYF. The CDR3 nucleotides are TGTGCCAGCAGCTTAGATCCCCTGTACCAAGAGACCCAGTACTTC.